A selection of T cell receptor beta chains follows, all from one sample in a study of CD8+ T cells in alopecia areata. This table comes from immunoSEQ multiplex PCR, and its TCRdb copy is limited to in-frame clones, with some not included. The sample includes 90,000 or so clones, roughly 40% of them seen just once. The sample was CD8+ T cells sorted from blood, taken at week 24, from a patient treated with tofacitinib. Receptors originate from a human donor with alopecia areata. The CDR3 runs from the conserved cysteine through the conserved F or W. A D gene is named only where the DNA matches it firmly. Clone size appears in some rows only: once, few, many, or a class for an expanded clone.

D gene | J gene | clone size | V gene | CDR3 protein | CDR3 DNA
. | TRBJ2-4 | . | TRBV6-1 | CASSELVVPQNIQYF | TGTGCCAGCAGTGAATTGGTAGTACCCCAAAACATTCAGTACTTC
. | TRBJ2-7 | few | TRBV13 | CASSYGLAGVTTSYEQYF | TGTGCCAGCAGCTACGGGCTGGCAGGGGTAACTACTTCCTACGAGCAGTACTTC
. | TRBJ2-5 | . | TRBV11-2 | CASSLVASYTQETQYF | TGTGCCAGCAGCTTAGTGGCAAGTTATACCCAAGAGACCCAGTACTTC
TRBD2 | TRBJ2-7 | few | TRBV29-1 | CSVTLAGGDYEQYF | TGCAGCGTCACCCTAGCGGGAGGTGACTACGAGCAGTACTTC
. | TRBJ1-3 | few | TRBV9 | CASSADGQLGNTIYF | TGTGCCAGCAGCGCTGATGGACAGCTCGGAAACACCATATATTTT
. | TRBJ2-7 | few | TRBV4-1 | CASSQAKGAYEQYF | TGCGCCAGCAGCCAAGCGAAGGGCGCCTACGAGCAGTACTTC
TRBD1 | TRBJ1-2 | . | TRBV2 | CASPGNRGSTTAYGYTF | TGTGCCAGTCCCGGGAACAGGGGGTCAACAACCGCTTATGGCTACACCTTC
. | TRBJ1-2 | . | TRBV9 | CASSPWGGGEGYTF | TGTGCCAGCAGCCCTTGGGGGGGCGGAGAAGGCTACACCTTC
TRBD2 | TRBJ2-7 | few | TRBV6-1 | CASSVTSDYSYEQYF | TGTGCCAGCAGTGTGACTAGCGATTACTCCTACGAGCAGTACTTC
TRBD2 | TRBJ2-5 | . | TRBV9 | CASSVESHDGTSRLETQYF | TGTGCCAGCAGCGTAGAATCTCACGACGGGACTAGCCGTCTTGAGACCCAGTACTTC
. | TRBJ2-7 | . | TRBV5-1 | CASSLSGTAYEQYF | TGCGCCAGCAGCTTATCAGGGACTGCCTACGAGCAGTACTTC
TRBD2 | TRBJ2-7 | . | TRBV25-1 | CASSEAGTSGTFDF | TGTGCCAGCAGTGAGGCTGGGACTAGCGGAACTTTTGACTTC
TRBD2 | TRBJ2-5 | . | TRBV28 | CASSHDQGLAGGGETQYF | TGTGCCAGCAGTCACGATCAAGGACTAGCGGGAGGTGGGGAGACCCAGTACTTC
. | TRBJ2-7 | . | TRBV29-1 | CSVELGNPYEQYF | TGCAGCGTTGAGCTGGGGAACCCCTACGAGCAGTACTTC
TRBD2 | TRBJ2-2 | few | TRBV27 | CASRVGGYTGELFF | TGTGCCAGCAGAGTGGGGGGGTACACCGGGGAGCTGTTTTTT
. | TRBJ2-7 | . | TRBV27 | CASKLGRRPYEQYF | TGTGCCAGCAAACTAGGACGAAGACCCTACGAGCAGTACTTC
. | TRBJ2-1 | . | TRBV27 | CASSFGGSSYNEQFF | TGTGCCAGCAGTTTCGGCGGAAGCTCCTACAATGAGCAGTTCTTC
TRBD2 | TRBJ2-1 | . | TRBV11-2 | CASSLVGLAGNEQFF | TGTGCCAGCAGCTTAGTGGGACTAGCCGGCAATGAGCAGTTCTTC
. | TRBJ1-4 | few | TRBV9 | CASSPLGRVNEKLFF | TGTGCCAGCAGCCCCCTCGGGAGGGTTAATGAAAAACTGTTTTTT
. | TRBJ2-1 | . | TRBV2 | CASNVLGDEQFF | TGTGCCAGCAATGTACTTGGTGATGAGCAGTTCTTC
. | TRBJ2-7 | . | TRBV9 | CASSPSYGTDYEQYF | TGTGCCAGCAGCCCATCGTACGGGACGGACTACGAGCAGTACTTC
. | TRBJ2-1 | few | TRBV29-1 | CSVEGDSRDEQFF | TGCAGCGTTGAAGGGGACTCGAGGGATGAGCAGTTCTTC
. | TRBJ2-3 | few | TRBV7-9 | CASSLLDPPEGDTQYF | TGTGCCAGCAGCTTGTTAGACCCTCCAGAGGGAGATACGCAGTATTTT
. | TRBJ1-2 | . | TRBV20-1 | CSASEGFGYTF | TGCAGTGCTAGTGAGGGGTTTGGCTACACCTTC
TRBD2 | TRBJ2-1 | . | TRBV4-3 | CASSQAGTSGYNEQFF | TGCGCCAGCAGCCAAGCCGGGACTAGCGGATACAATGAGCAGTTCTTC
TRBD2 | TRBJ2-3 | . | TRBV5-6 | CASSPAGTSDTDTQYF | TGTGCCAGCAGCCCAGCCGGGACTAGCGACACAGATACGCAGTATTTT
. | TRBJ1-1 | few | TRBV7-3 | CASSLNRRTEAFF | TGTGCCAGCAGCTTAAACAGGCGCACTGAAGCTTTCTTT
. | TRBJ2-1 | . | TRBV4-3 | CASSPAPPGNYEQFF | TGCGCCAGCAGCCCCGCCCCCCCCGGGAACTATGAGCAGTTCTTC
. | TRBJ2-7 | . | TRBV27 | CASSFDATYEQYF | TGTGCCAGCAGTTTTGACGCAACCTACGAGCAGTACTTC
. | TRBJ2-7 | . | TRBV4-1 | CASSHGRDSYEQYF | TGCGCCAGCAGCCATGGAAGAGACTCCTACGAGCAGTACTTC
. | TRBJ2-7 | few | TRBV7-9 | CASTPSGALEQYF | TGTGCCAGCACCCCCTCTGGGGCTCTCGAGCAGTACTTC
. | TRBJ2-1 | . | TRBV27 | CASRRSNEQFF | TGTGCCAGCAGACGGTCCAATGAGCAGTTCTTC
. | TRBJ2-1 | . | TRBV7-9 | CASSPRTGTGFNEQFF | TGTGCCAGCAGCCCGCGGACCGGGACGGGTTTCAATGAGCAGTTCTTC
. | TRBJ1-1 | . | TRBV30 | CAWSEFIVSRTEAFF | TGTGCCTGGAGTGAATTTATAGTGAGTCGGACTGAAGCTTTCTTT
. | TRBJ2-1 | . | TRBV5-1 | CASSLGLEPYNEQFF | TGCGCCAGCAGCTTGGGGCTAGAACCCTACAATGAGCAGTTCTTC
. | TRBJ1-2 | few | TRBV7-9 | CASSLGLEEANYGYTF | TGTGCCAGCAGCTTAGGTTTGGAGGAAGCTAACTATGGCTACACCTTC
. | TRBJ2-1 | . | TRBV6-5 | CASSSGFNEQFF | TGTGCCAGCAGTTCGGGGTTCAATGAGCAGTTCTTC
. | TRBJ2-6 | few | TRBV7-6 | CASSSPLDGSGANVLTF | TGTGCCAGCAGCTCGCCATTAGACGGGTCTGGGGCCAACGTCCTGACTTTC
. | TRBJ1-3 | . | TRBV27 | CASSTGHPSSGNTIYF | TGTGCCAGCAGTACGGGACATCCGAGCTCTGGAAACACCATATATTTT
. | TRBJ2-1 | few | TRBV27 | CASSLLGLNEQFF | TGTGCCAGCAGTTTACTCGGCTTGAATGAGCAGTTCTTC